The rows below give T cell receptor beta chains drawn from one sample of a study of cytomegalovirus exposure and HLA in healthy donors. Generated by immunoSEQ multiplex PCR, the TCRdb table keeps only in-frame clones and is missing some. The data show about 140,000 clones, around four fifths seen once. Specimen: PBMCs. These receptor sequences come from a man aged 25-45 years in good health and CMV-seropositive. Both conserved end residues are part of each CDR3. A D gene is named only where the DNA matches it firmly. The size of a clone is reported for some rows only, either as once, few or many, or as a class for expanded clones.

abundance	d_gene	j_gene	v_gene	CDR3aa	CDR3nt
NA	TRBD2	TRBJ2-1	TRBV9	CASSVEPPGLAGEDEQFF	TGTGCCAGCAGCGTAGAGCCCCCCGGGCTAGCGGGAGAGGATGAGCAGTTCTTC
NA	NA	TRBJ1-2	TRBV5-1	CASSLGAERGYTF	TGCGCCAGCAGCCTTGGGGCGGAGAGGGGCTACACCTTC
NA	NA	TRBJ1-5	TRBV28	CASSPETGSNQPQHF	TGTGCCAGCAGTCCAGAGACAGGCAGCAATCAGCCCCAGCATTTT
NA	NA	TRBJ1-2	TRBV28	CASSFSEYGYTF	TGTGCCAGCAGTTTTTCAGAATATGGCTACACCTTC
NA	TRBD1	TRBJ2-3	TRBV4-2	CASSQGTGGADTQYF	TGTGCCAGCAGCCAAGGGACAGGGGGCGCAGATACGCAGTATTTT
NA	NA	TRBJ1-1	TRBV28	CASSLGVSNTEAFF	TGTGCCAGCAGTTTAGGAGTCTCGAACACTGAAGCTTTCTTT
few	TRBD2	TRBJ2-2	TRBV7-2	CASSLVGGLATPGELFF	TGTGCCAGCAGCTTAGTAGGTGGACTAGCGACCCCCGGGGAGCTGTTTTTT
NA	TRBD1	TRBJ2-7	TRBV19	CASSTRQGGEQYF	TGTGCCAGTAGTACTCGACAGGGGGGCGAGCAGTACTTC
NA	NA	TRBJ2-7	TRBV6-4	CASSVEGGGSYEQYF	TGTGCCAGCAGTGTTGAAGGGGGGGGCTCCTACGAGCAGTACTTC
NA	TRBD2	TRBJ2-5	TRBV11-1	CASSRTESGGPAGETQYF	TGTGCCAGCAGCCGGACCGAGAGCGGGGGACCAGCCGGAGAGACCCAGTACTTC
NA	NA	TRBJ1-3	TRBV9	CASSEVGHYSGNTIYF	TGTGCCAGCAGCGAGGTCGGTCACTACTCTGGAAACACCATATATTTT
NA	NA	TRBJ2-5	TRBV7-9	CASSSSETQYF	TGTGCCAGCAGCTCCTCGGAGACCCAGTACTTC
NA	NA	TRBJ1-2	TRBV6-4	CASSDSAGESYYGYTF	TGTGCCAGCAGTGACTCTGCAGGGGAGAGCTACTATGGCTACACCTTC
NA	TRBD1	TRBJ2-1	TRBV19	CASSRTGQDNEQFF	TGTGCCAGTAGTAGGACAGGGCAGGACAATGAGCAGTTCTTC
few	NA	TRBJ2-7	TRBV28	CASTDSYYEQYF	TGTGCCAGCACGGACAGTTACTACGAGCAGTACTTC
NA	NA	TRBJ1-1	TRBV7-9	CASSPGEGNTEAFF	TGTGCCAGCAGCCCCGGGGAAGGGAACACTGAAGCTTTCTTT
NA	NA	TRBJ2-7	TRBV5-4	CASSLEGRGTDEQYF	TGTGCCAGCAGCTTGGAGGGCAGGGGAACTGACGAGCAGTACTTC
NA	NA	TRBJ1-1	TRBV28	CASAQGLTGFEAFF	TGTGCCAGCGCCCAAGGGCTAACAGGGTTTGAAGCTTTCTTT
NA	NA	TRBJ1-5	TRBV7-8	CASSLYAGEKGQPQHF	TGTGCCAGCAGCTTATATGCGGGAGAAAAGGGTCAGCCCCAGCATTTT
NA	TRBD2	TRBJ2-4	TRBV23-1	CASSQKLRLAGNIQYF	TGCGCCAGCAGTCAAAAACTAAGACTAGCCGGTAACATTCAGTACTTC
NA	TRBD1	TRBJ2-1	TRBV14	CASSQVVQGASEQFF	TGTGCCAGCAGCCAAGTGGTACAGGGGGCTAGTGAGCAGTTCTTC
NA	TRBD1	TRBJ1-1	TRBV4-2	CASSPIQGAATEAFF	TGTGCCAGCAGCCCAATACAGGGGGCGGCCACTGAAGCTTTCTTT
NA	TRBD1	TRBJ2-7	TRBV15	CATSRAGQANYEQYF	TGTGCCACCAGCAGAGCGGGACAGGCAAATTACGAGCAGTACTTC
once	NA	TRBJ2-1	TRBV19	CASSTRRGNEQFF	TGTGCCAGTAGTACTCGCCGCGGCAATGAGCAGTTCTTC
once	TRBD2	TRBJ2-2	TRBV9	CASSSETGLAGGTGELFF	TGTGCCAGCAGCTCAGAGACCGGACTAGCGGGAGGCACCGGGGAGCTGTTTTTT
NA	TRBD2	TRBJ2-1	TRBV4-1	CASSQTSGSDEQFF	TGCGCCAGCAGCCAGACTAGCGGGAGTGATGAGCAGTTCTTC
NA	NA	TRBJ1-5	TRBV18	CASSQQEINQPQHF	TGTGCCAGCTCACAACAGGAAATCAATCAGCCCCAGCATTTT
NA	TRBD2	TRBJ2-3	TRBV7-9	CASSRSSGGGEADTQYF	TGTGCCAGCAGCCGAAGTAGCGGGGGAGGGGAGGCAGATACGCAGTATTTT
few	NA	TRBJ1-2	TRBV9	CASSVAAGDYGYTF	TGTGCCAGCAGCGTAGCGGCAGGGGACTATGGCTACACCTTC
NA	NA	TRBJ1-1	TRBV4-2	CASTTQPGMNTEAFF	TGTGCCAGCACCACTCAGCCGGGGATGAACACTGAAGCTTTCTTT
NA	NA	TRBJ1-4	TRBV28	CASQINEKLFF	TGTGCCAGCCAGATAAATGAAAAACTGTTTTTT
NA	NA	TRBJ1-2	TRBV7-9	CSSSPGEGYTF	TGTTCCAGCAGCCCCGGGGAGGGCTACACCTTC
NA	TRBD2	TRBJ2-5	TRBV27	CASSMGLAGSSWETQYF	TGTGCCAGCAGTATGGGACTAGCGGGATCCTCCTGGGAGACCCAGTACTTC
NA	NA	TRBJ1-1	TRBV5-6	CASSLTQTALNTEAFF	TGTGCCAGCAGCTTGACTCAAACCGCTTTGAACACTGAAGCTTTCTTT
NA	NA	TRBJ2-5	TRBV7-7	CASSSSTGLVETQYF	TGTGCTAGCAGCTCGAGTACAGGTTTGGTGGAGACCCAGTACTTC
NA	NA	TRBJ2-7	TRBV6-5	CASSQAYEQYF	TGTGCCAGCAGCCAGGCCTACGAGCAGTACTTC
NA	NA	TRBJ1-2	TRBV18	CASSSQANYGYTF	TGTGCCAGCTCCTCTCAGGCTAACTATGGCTACACCTTC
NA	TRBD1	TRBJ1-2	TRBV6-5	CASSDTGGNYGYTF	TGTGCCAGCAGTGATACAGGGGGAAACTATGGCTACACCTTC
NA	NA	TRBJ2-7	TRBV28	CASSHSYEQYF	TGTGCCAGCAGTCACTCCTACGAGCAGTACTTC
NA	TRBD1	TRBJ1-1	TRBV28	CASSSRDSLMNTEAFF	TGTGCCAGCAGTTCTCGGGACAGCTTAATGAACACTGAAGCTTTCTTT
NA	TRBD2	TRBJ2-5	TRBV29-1	CSYGLGTSGVQETQYF	TGCAGCTATGGGCTTGGGACTAGCGGGGTCCAAGAGACCCAGTACTTC
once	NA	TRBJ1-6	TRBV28	CASSLGLGNSPLHF	TGTGCCAGCAGTTTGGGTCTAGGTAATTCACCCCTCCACTTT
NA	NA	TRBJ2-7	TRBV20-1	CSATGKDEQYF	TGCAGTGCTACAGGGAAGGACGAGCAGTACTTC
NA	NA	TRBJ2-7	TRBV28	CAIQNSGWSYEQYF	TGTGCCATCCAAAATAGCGGATGGTCCTACGAGCAGTACTTC
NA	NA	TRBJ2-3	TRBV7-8	CASSLRASQYF	TGTGCCAGCAGCCTCAGGGCTTCGCAGTATTTT
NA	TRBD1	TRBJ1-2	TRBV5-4	CASSYGTGYGYTF	TGTGCCAGCAGCTACGGGACAGGCTATGGCTACACCTTC
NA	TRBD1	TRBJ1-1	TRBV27	CASSPATGGSWYTEAFF	TGTGCCAGCAGCCCAGCTACAGGGGGCTCTTGGTACACTGAAGCTTTCTTT
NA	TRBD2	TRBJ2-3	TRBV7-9	CASSLGPSGVTDTQYF	TGTGCCAGCAGCTTAGGCCCTAGCGGGGTCACAGATACGCAGTATTTT
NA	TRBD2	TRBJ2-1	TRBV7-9	CASSLGRRGGLFIEQFF	TGTGCCAGCAGCTTAGGACGGCGGGGGGGTTTATTTATTGAGCAGTTCTTC
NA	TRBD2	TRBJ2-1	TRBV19	CASAGGYNEQFF	TGTGCCAGTGCGGGGGGCTACAATGAGCAGTTCTTC
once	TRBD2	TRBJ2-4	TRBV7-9	CASSAQQRGGLDIQYF	TGTGCCAGCAGCGCACAGCAACGGGGGGGCCTGGACATTCAGTACTTC
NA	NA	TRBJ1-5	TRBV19	CASSIGRGSNQPQHF	TGTGCCAGTAGTATTGGTCGGGGGAGCAATCAGCCCCAGCATTTT
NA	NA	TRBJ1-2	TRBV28	CASSPWGGLGYGYTF	TGTGCCAGCAGCCCCTGGGGGGGCCTGGGCTATGGCTACACCTTC
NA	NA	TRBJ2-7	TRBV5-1	CASSLHGYEQYF	TGCGCCAGCAGCTTGCACGGCTACGAGCAGTACTTC
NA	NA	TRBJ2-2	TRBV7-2	CASSFSENTGELFF	TGTGCCAGCAGCTTTAGCGAGAACACCGGGGAGCTGTTTTTT
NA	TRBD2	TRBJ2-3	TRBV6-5	CASSGLAGPTDTQYF	TGTGCCAGCAGCGGACTAGCGGGGCCCACAGATACGCAGTATTTT
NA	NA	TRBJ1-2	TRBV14	CASSPPGGGSGYTF	TGTGCCAGCAGTCCTCCGGGCGGGGGAAGTGGCTACACCTTC
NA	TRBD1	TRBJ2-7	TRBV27	CASSPGQGAGEQYF	TGTGCCAGCAGCCCGGGACAGGGGGCCGGCGAGCAGTACTTC
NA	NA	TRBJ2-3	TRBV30	CAWSVSSDTQYF	TGTGCCTGGAGTGTGTCGTCAGATACGCAGTATTTT
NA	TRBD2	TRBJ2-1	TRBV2	CASRRGSGGAWEEQFF	TGTGCCAGCAGGAGGGGAAGCGGGGGGGCGTGGGAAGAGCAGTTCTTC